The 25 T cell receptor beta chains given below trace back to one sample, sequenced in a study of blood T cell repertoires in COVID-19. Clones were read by immunoSEQ multiplex PCR, and TCRdb kept only the in-frame ones, dropping some. The table lists approximately 210,000 clones, roughly four fifths of them singletons. Sample: peripheral blood. These receptor sequences come from a woman aged 50 to 65 with active or convalescent COVID-19.

This sequence joins TRBV5-1 and TRBJ2-5, with TRBD2 matching over 8 bases. Germline V gene sequence: CDR1 SGHRS, CDR2 YFSETQ. J lost 5 bases, V lost 1 base, and 10 bases had no gene match. The CDR3 sequence is 16 residues long. CDR3 amino acids: CASSLTALAGVETQYF. The CDR3, as DNA: TGCGCCAGCAGCTTGACTGCCCTAGCGGGCGTGGAGACCCAGTACTTC.

The V call is TRBV21-1, the J call TRBJ1-4. TRBV21-1 has pseudogene status. This CDR3 comprises 11 residues. CDR3 loop: CASSANEKLFF. As DNA, the CDR3 is TGTGCCAGCAGCGCGAATGAAAAACTGTTTTTT.

This clone was detected only once. CDR3 nucleotide sequence: TGTGCCAGCAGTAAGCGGGTTTCAGATACGCAGTATTTT. Amino acids: CASSKRVSDTQYF. V gene TRBV6-5 combines with J gene TRBJ2-3, with D tentatively TRBD2 (6 bases). Germline V gene data show CDR1 as MNHEY and CDR2 as SVGAGI. Trimming left V 5 bases short and J 4 bases short, with 10 bases between. The CDR3 runs to 13 residues.

This chain joins TRBV28 and TRBJ1-1, with TRBD1 as a possible D gene (5 bases). Germline V CDR1 and CDR2: MDHEN, SYDVKM. This CDR3 comprises 13 residues. V was pared by 7 bases and J by 5 bases, with 14 bases between. CDR3 amino acids: CASIKAGGTEAFF. The DNA of the CDR3 is TGTGCCAGCATAAAAGCCGGGGGGACTGAAGCTTTCTTT.

J is TRBJ2-7 and V is TRBV28, with 7 bases fitting TRBD1. Per the germline V gene, CDR1 is MDHEN and CDR2 is SYDVKM. This CDR3 is built from 14 residues. The V segment lost 4 bases and the J segment 5 bases; nucleotides outside the gene matches: 8. The CDR3 loop is CASSSPDRVHEQYV. The DNA for the CDR3 is TGTGCCAGCAGTTCCCCAGACAGGGTCCACGAGCAGTACGTC.

The sample holds one count of this clone. The chain joins TRBV7-2 to TRBJ1-5, with 7 positions matching TRBD1. V dropped 5 bases and J dropped 1; count of bases not matched to a gene: 5. Per the germline V gene, CDR1 is SGHTA and CDR2 is FQGNSA. The CDR3 spans 15 residues. The CDR3 region has the DNA TGTGCCAGCAGCCTGACAGGGAAGAGCAATCAGCCCCAGCATTTT. Translation gives CASSLTGKSNQPQHF.

The CDR3 coding sequence is TGTGCCAGCAGCTTTATGTCCACGAGGACCGGGGAGCTGTTTTTT. Protein product: CASSFMSTRTGELFF. The chain couples TRBV5-4 to TRBJ2-2, with no clear D. In germline, CDR1 is SGHNT, CDR2 YYREEE (reference sequence). This CDR3 spans 15 amino acids. Trimming removed 2 bases from V and 5 bases from J, with 13 bases in between. Full variable domain (rest looked up from reference TRBV5-4 and TRBJ2-2): ETGVTQSPTHLIKTRGQQVTLRCSSQSGHNTVSWYQQALGQGPQFIFQYYREEENGRGNFPPRFSGLQFPNYSSELNVNALELDDSALYLCASSFMSTRTGELFFGEGSRLTVL.

The chain has TRBV5-1 and TRBJ2-7; a weak D match, TRBD1 (6 bases). The CDR3 spans 15 residues. CDR1 and CDR2 (germline): SGHRS, YFSETQ. Trimming removed 0 bases from V and 7 bases from J, with 17 bases in between. The CDR3, as DNA: TGCGCCAGCAGCTTGGTTCCCGGACAGCTAAGAGAGCAGTACTTC. It is translated as CASSLVPGQLREQYF.

This chain uses TRBV19 with TRBJ1-2; D is ambiguous. The CDR3 runs 11 residues. Germline V gene lookup returns CDR1 LNHDA and CDR2 SQIVND (reference sequence). V was clipped by 6 bases and J by 8 bases, with 10 bases between them. The CDR3: CASRWARGYTF. DNA for the CDR3: TGTGCCAGTAGATGGGCCAGGGGCTACACCTTC. Looking up the rest from reference TRBV19 and TRBJ1-2 gives the full variable domain: DGGITQSPKYLFRKEGQNVTLSCEQNLNHDAMYWYRQDPGQGLRLIYYSQIVNDFQKGDIAEGYSVSREKKESFPLTVTSAQKNPTAFYLCASRWARGYTFGSGTRLTVV.

This chain joins TRBV5-1 and TRBJ2-6; 7 nucleotides agree with TRBD2. In germline, CDR1 is SGHRS, CDR2 YFSETQ. CDR3 size: 17 residues. V trimming: 2 bases; J trimming: 4 bases; junction bases outside the gene matches: 9. This CDR3 is CASSLSPGGTGANVLTF. CDR3 bases: TGCGCCAGCAGCTTAAGTCCCGGGGGGACGGGGGCCAACGTCCTGACTTTC.

In this sample, this clone turned up a few times. V and J are TRBV7-9 and TRBJ1-2, with D unresolved. Trimming removed 0 bases from V and 3 bases from J, with 5 bases in between. Germline loops: CDR1 SEHNR, CDR2 FQNEAQ (reference sequence). This CDR3 is 13 amino acids long. The CDR3 loop is CASSLALDYGYTF. The DNA of the CDR3 is TGTGCCAGCAGCTTAGCCCTCGACTATGGCTACACCTTC.

The rearrangement uses TRBV4-1 and TRBJ2-4; 9 nucleotides match TRBD1. CDR3 size: 14 residues. The germline V gene encodes CDR1 MGHRA and CDR2 YSYEKL. With 9 bases clipped from V and 10 bases from J, the junction kept 13 bases outside the gene matches. CDR3 nucleotide sequence: TGCGCCAGTTCGACAGGGGGAACGGGGGGTATTCAGTACTTC. It encodes CASSTGGTGGIQYF.

The chain couples TRBV6-5 to TRBJ2-3, with D perhaps TRBD2 (6 bases). Germline loops: CDR1 MNHEY, CDR2 SVGAGI. V was trimmed by 8 bases and J by 2 bases, leaving 14 bases between them. This CDR3 region has 14 residues. The chain's CDR3 is CASPEGGTTDTQYF. The CDR3 region has the DNA TGTGCCAGCCCAGAGGGCGGGACCACAGATACGCAGTATTTT.

The chain combines TRBV6-5 with TRBJ2-3; 10 bases are shared with TRBD1. CDR3 length equals 14 residues. J gave up 4 bases and V 4 bases, and 2 bases lay outside the gene matches. The V gene's germline CDR1 is MNHEY and CDR2 SVGAGI. CDR3 nucleotide sequence: TGTGCCAGCAGTTTCGGACAGGGGGCAGATACGCAGTATTTT. Amino acids: CASSFGQGADTQYF.

This chain links TRBV19 with TRBJ1-5; D may be TRBD1 (6 bases). Trimming removed 6 bases at V and 2 bases at J, with 11 bases between. The CDR3 has 14 amino acids. CDR1 and CDR2 from the germline V gene are LNHDA and SQIVND (reference sequence). The CDR3 here is CASSTRQGNQPQHF. The CDR3 nucleotides read TGTGCCAGTAGCACCCGACAGGGCAATCAGCCCCAGCATTTT. Variable domain in full (rest from reference TRBV19 and TRBJ1-5): DGGITQSPKYLFRKEGQNVTLSCEQNLNHDAMYWYRQDPGQGLRLIYYSQIVNDFQKGDIAEGYSVSREKKESFPLTVTSAQKNPTAFYLCASSTRQGNQPQHFGDGTRLSIL.

The chain couples TRBV28 to TRBJ1-1, with D perhaps matching TRBD1 (6 bases). V was trimmed by 3 bases and J by 1 base, leaving 12 bases between them. CDR1 is MDHEN, CDR2 SYDVKM, per germline. CDR3 length: 15 residues. CDR3 amino acids: CASSFPAGANTEAFF. The CDR3 DNA reads as TGTGCCAGCAGTTTCCCGGCAGGGGCGAACACTGAAGCTTTCTTT. Filled out from reference TRBV28 and TRBJ1-1, the complete variable domain reads DVKVTQSSRYLVKRTGEKVFLECVQDMDHENMFWYRQDPGLGLRLIYFSYDVKMKEKGDIPEGYSVSREKKERFSLILESASTNQTSMYLCASSFPAGANTEAFFGQGTRLTVV.

In DNA form, the CDR3 reads TGTGCCAGCACGGCTGACCGGACTAGCGGGGGGGCTTTCTACAATGAGCAGTTCTTC. Amino acid sequence: CASTADRTSGGAFYNEQFF. This chain links TRBV5-4 with TRBJ2-1; the match to TRBD2 covers 15 bases. There are 19 residues in the CDR3. CDR1 and CDR2 (germline): SGHNT, YYREEE (reference sequence). V shed 6 bases, J shed 3 bases, and the junction held 13 bases outside the gene matches. The variable domain in full, with the rest retrieved from reference TRBV5-4 and TRBJ2-1, is ETGVTQSPTHLIKTRGQQVTLRCSSQSGHNTVSWYQQALGQGPQFIFQYYREEENGRGNFPPRFSGLQFPNYSSELNVNALELDDSALYLCASTADRTSGGAFYNEQFFGPGTRLTVL.

V is TRBV7-6 and J is TRBJ2-7, with a tentative D call TRBD1 (6 bases). The CDR3 loop spans 20 amino acids. Germline V gives CDR1 SGHVS, CDR2 FNYEAQ. V shed 1 base and J shed 1 base, with 26 bases lying between them. CDR3 region: CASSLGGSWGRLEGSYEQYF. The CDR3 DNA follows: TGTGCCAGCAGCTTAGGGGGCTCTTGGGGGCGTCTAGAGGGGTCCTACGAGCAGTACTTC. The whole variable domain, remainder taken from reference TRBV7-6 and TRBJ2-7, is GAGVSQSPRYKVTKRGQDVALRCDPISGHVSLYWYRQALGQGPEFLTYFNYEAQQDKSGLPNDRFSAERPEGSISTLTIQRTEQRDSAMYRCASSLGGSWGRLEGSYEQYFGPGTRLTVT.

The chain recombines TRBV24-1 with TRBJ2-1, with 8 bases that match TRBD2. The length of the CDR3 is 16 residues. V trimming: 3 bases; J trimming: 6 bases; junction bases outside the gene matches: 9. The germline gives CDR1 KGHDR, CDR2 SFDVKD. This CDR3 reads CATSDPRTSRINEQFF. For the CDR3, the DNA is TGTGCCACCAGTGATCCTCGGACTAGCCGAATCAATGAGCAGTTCTTC.

J is TRBJ2-3 and V is TRBV3-1 (or the pseudogene TRBV3-2); TRBD2 is a possible D gene (5 bases). CDR1 is LGHDT and CDR2 is YNNKEL in the germline V gene (reference sequence). The CDR3 spans 13 residues. V lost 6 bases and J 1 base, leaving 8 bases between the germline ends. CDR3 nucleotide sequence: TGTGCCAGCAGTACTAGGGGCACAGATACGCAGTATTTT. This translates into CASSTRGTDTQYF.

The chain uses TRBV7-2 and TRBJ2-5; 8 positions match TRBD2. This CDR3 is built from 18 residues. Unmatched junction bases numbered 11, after V lost 1 base and J lost 1 base. Germline V lookup: CDR1 SGHTA, CDR2 FQGNSA. The CDR3 spells CASSLDWMTSASQETQYF. The CDR3 DNA sequence: TGTGCCAGCAGCTTAGATTGGATGACTAGCGCCTCCCAAGAGACCCAGTACTTC. Full variable domain (rest looked up from reference TRBV7-2 and TRBJ2-5): GAGVSQSPSNKVTEKGKDVELRCDPISGHTALYWYRQSLGQGLEFLIYFQGNSAPDKSGLPSDRFSAERTGGSVSTLTIQRTQQEDSAVYLCASSLDWMTSASQETQYFGPGTRLLVL.

The gene calls are TRBV5-1 and TRBJ1-2; D is ambiguous. Germline assignment: CDR1 SGHRS and CDR2 YFSETQ. Trimming shortened V by 3 bases and J by 4 bases, and 10 bases separated the two germline ends. The CDR3 consists of 13 residues. The CDR3 spells CASSSDGVYGYTF. DNA of the CDR3: TGCGCCAGCAGCTCTGACGGGGTCTATGGCTACACCTTC.

This chain connects TRBV7-3 to TRBJ2-1; the match to TRBD2 covers 7 bases. The CDR3 spans 17 residues. Germline-derived CDR1 and CDR2 are SGHTA and FQGTGA. V was clipped by 5 bases and J by 8 bases; unmatched bases: 18. The CDR3 reads CASSTRGGSRDLDEQFF. The CDR3 coding sequence is TGTGCCAGCAGCACACGTGGCGGGAGCCGGGACTTGGATGAGCAGTTCTTC. Looking up the rest from reference TRBV7-3 and TRBJ2-1 gives the full variable domain: GAGVSQTPSNKVTEKGKYVELRCDPISGHTALYWYRQSLGQGPEFLIYFQGTGAADDSGLPNDRFFAVRPEGSVSTLKIQRTERGDSAVYLCASSTRGGSRDLDEQFFGPGTRLTVL.

The chain couples TRBV5-1 to TRBJ1-2; D not resolved. Germline CDR1 reads SGHRS; CDR2 reads YFSETQ. This CDR3 has 15 residues. Trimming took 0 bases from V and 0 from J, leaving 9 bases between them. The CDR3 coding sequence is TGCGCCAGCAGCTTGGCAGACACCTCTAACTATGGCTACACCTTC. Protein: CASSLADTSNYGYTF.

This clone has a single count. The V and J genes are TRBV3-1 (or the pseudogene TRBV3-2) and TRBJ2-4, with 9 bases aligning to TRBD2. V shed 0 bases and J 15 bases; nucleotides not matched to a gene: 15. Germline CDR1 and CDR2: LGHDT and YNNKEL (reference sequence). CDR3 length equals 16 residues. The CDR3 sequence is CASSQEASSAGGLLYF. DNA of the CDR3: TGTGCCAGCAGCCAAGAGGCCTCTAGCGCGGGGGGGCTCCTGTACTTC.